This section outlines one T cell receptor (beta chain) sequence together with its context. This sample is drawn from a study of radiation and T cells in renal cell carcinoma. As for time point: blood 4 weeks post-SBRT, at nephrectomy. Treatment meaning: 15 Gy SBRT to primary tumor, nephrectomy 4 weeks later. Nephrectomy followed 15 Gy stereotactic body radiation by 4 weeks. Germline V gene lookup returns CDR1 SGHRS and CDR2 YFSETQ. Between the trimmed V and J ends, which lost 8 bases and 5 bases, there was a span of 16 bases. The CDR3 totals 13 residues. Produced via immunoSEQ multiplex PCR; TCRdb's table is partial and in-frame only. The sample lists around 78,000 clones; 89% were seen once.

V gene TRBV5-1 combines with J gene TRBJ1-2; D perhaps matches TRBD1 (6 bases). The sequence was collected from a woman aged 70-85 years with renal cell carcinoma. The material was blood, obtained from a patient whose treatment included radiotherapy and nephrectomy. CDR3 sequence reads: CASREAGDYGYTF. The CDR3, as DNA: TGCGCCAGTCGGGAGGCAGGGGATTATGGCTACACCTTC.